A single sample is the source of the 22 T cell receptor beta chains below, sequenced in a study of T cells expressing NK-cell markers. Using the 5' RACE reads, TCRdb records one entry per CDR3 protein without DNA. The table lists 500,000 to 600,000 distinct CDR3 sequences. The sample was blood T cells: a sorted CD56 or NKG2C T cell subset, CD4+ or CD8+ T cells, or bulk PBMC T cells (not recorded which). The source is a man aged 18 to 29 in good health.

The chain has TRBV5-1 and TRBJ2-2; TCRdb's D call, TRBD2, is unchecked because there is no DNA. The CDR3 length is 16 residues. Per the germline V gene, CDR1 is SGHRS and CDR2 is YFSETQ. CDR3: CASSLAGGLAGGELFF.

This sequence joins TRBV6-1 and TRBJ2-1; TCRdb's D call, TRBD1, is unchecked because there is no DNA. The germline CDR1 and CDR2 sequences are MNHNS and SASEGT. The CDR3 is 13 amino acids. CDR3 protein: CASSGDSSNEQFF.

CDR3: CASSLTGSRGEQYF. The chain combines TRBV12-3 or TRBV12-4 with TRBJ2-7; TCRdb proposes TRBD1, but this gene call is untestable without DNA. The CDR3 has 14 residues.

This rearrangement joins TRBV20-1 to TRBJ2-5. The CDR3 has 12 residues. Looked up from germline, CDR1 is DFQATT and CDR2 is SNEGSKA (reference sequence). CDR3 in amino acids: CSARGLGETQYF.

This rearrangement joins TRBV29-1 to TRBJ2-7. The CDR3 is 14 amino acids. The germline V gene has CDR1 SQVTM and CDR2 ANQGSEA. CDR3 sequence reads: CSVTVTDSSYEQYF.

This chain connects TRBV9 to TRBJ1-2. Germline loops: CDR1 SGDLS, CDR2 YYNGEE. This CDR3 has 14 amino acids. The CDR3 sequence is CASSPQTERYGYTF.

The gene calls are TRBV13 and TRBJ2-7; TCRdb reports TRBD1, a call that lacks DNA to check it against. The CDR3 is 12 residues long. From germline, CDR1 is PRHDT and CDR2 FYEKMQ (reference sequence). The chain's CDR3 is CATFRVPYEQYF.

The chain joins TRBV20-1 to TRBJ2-2. CDR3 length: 13 residues. Per germline, CDR1 DFQATT and CDR2 SNEGSKA (reference sequence). The CDR3 sequence is CSARRLIRGELFF.

The V and J genes are TRBV5-1 and TRBJ2-1; the TCRdb call, TRBD2, lacks DNA for checking. The CDR3 sequence is 16 residues long. Germline V CDR1 and CDR2: SGHRS, YFSETQ. CDR3 sequence: CASSLFSDLKYNEQFF.

This chain links TRBV5-6 with TRBJ2-5; without DNA, the TCRdb call of TRBD1 cannot be checked. The CDR3 has 15 amino acids. CDR1 is SGHDT, CDR2 YYEEEE, per germline. The CDR3 sequence: CASSLGGRRVETQYF.

The chain carries TRBV6-5 and TRBJ2-2; the D call from TCRdb, TRBD2, cannot be confirmed without DNA. The CDR3 totals 17 residues. Looked up from germline, CDR1 is MNHEY and CDR2 is SVGAGI. The CDR3: CASSYRTWPSGPGELFF.

The genes are TRBV20-1 and TRBJ1-1; there is no DNA to check the TCRdb D call of TRBD1. The CDR3 sequence is 14 residues long. Per the germline V gene, CDR1 is DFQATT and CDR2 is SNEGSKA (reference sequence). CDR3 sequence reads: CSAFRTFEGTEAFF.

This rearrangement joins TRBV4-2 to TRBJ2-1; there is no DNA to check the TCRdb D call of TRBD2. The CDR3 length is 19 residues. Germline CDR1 reads LGHNA; CDR2 reads YNFKEQ. This chain's CDR3 is CASSLRTSGRAVSYNEQFF.

The chain employs TRBV20-1 and TRBJ1-2; the TRBD1 assignment by TCRdb is unverifiable without DNA. CDR1 is DFQATT and CDR2 is SNEGSKA in the germline V gene (reference sequence). The CDR3 is made up of 13 amino acids. The CDR3: CSAKKTGMGGYTF.

The chain employs TRBV20-1 and TRBJ2-2; the D gene TCRdb calls, TRBD2, cannot be checked with no DNA. The CDR3 covers 14 residues. CDR1 DFQATT and CDR2 SNEGSKA come from the germline V gene (reference sequence). The CDR3 sequence is CSARDNSPGGELFF.

This chain joins TRBV20-1 and TRBJ2-1; TCRdb returns TRBD2, unconfirmable since there is no DNA. There are 15 residues in the CDR3. Germline CDR1 reads DFQATT; CDR2 reads SNEGSKA (reference sequence). The CDR3 region is CSARDLGGAYNEQFF.

This chain joins TRBV20-1 and TRBJ2-5; TCRdb gives TRBD1 as the D gene, but with no DNA this cannot be confirmed. Germline V gives CDR1 DFQATT, CDR2 SNEGSKA (reference sequence). The CDR3 length is 13 residues. The CDR3 protein is CSASKPGRETQYF.

This chain links TRBV7-2 with TRBJ2-3; TCRdb gives TRBD2 as the D gene, but with no DNA this cannot be confirmed. This CDR3 comprises 15 residues. Germline assignment: CDR1 SGHTA and CDR2 FQGNSA. The CDR3 sequence: CASSLGAGPTDTQYF.

The V and J genes are TRBV20-1 and TRBJ1-1. This CDR3 has 14 amino acids. The germline V gene encodes CDR1 DFQATT and CDR2 SNEGSKA (reference sequence). CDR3: CSARDQDGLAEAFF.

The chain carries TRBV6-1 and TRBJ2-6; TCRdb outputs TRBD1, but without DNA this stays unchecked. The germline V gene has CDR1 MNHNS and CDR2 SASEGT. The CDR3 sequence is 14 residues long. CDR3 residues: CASSRGGGANVLTF.

The rearrangement links TRBV24-1 to TRBJ2-1; the TRBD1 assignment by TCRdb is unverifiable without DNA. The length of the CDR3 is 14 residues. Germline assignment: CDR1 KGHDR and CDR2 SFDVKD. The CDR3 sequence is CATSGSTGYNEQFF.

The rearrangement uses TRBV20-1 and TRBJ1-2. There are 14 residues in the CDR3. Germline assignment: CDR1 DFQATT and CDR2 SNEGSKA (reference sequence). Here the CDR3 reads CSARDLEYSYGYTF.